The present T cell receptor beta chain was sequenced within a study of cytomegalovirus exposure and HLA in healthy donors. About the research overall: A preliminary data release comprised 80 million or so unique TCRs obtained from HLA-typed donors. Study observations and caveats: TCR beta sequences reportedly predicted most subjects' HLA-A and HLA-B alleles accurately.

Primers included in the PCR were 60 Vbeta and 13 Jbeta primers. Profiled with immunoSEQ multiplex PCR; TCRdb holds only in-frame clones, not every one. The sample records under 200,000 clones, roughly 80% being singletons. This clone was detected only a few times. Its cognate antigen is unknown. Trimming shortened V by 4 bases and J by 0 bases, and 13 bases separated the two germline ends. In germline, CDR1 is SGHAT, CDR2 FQNNGV. The CDR3 consists of 16 residues. The chain is built from TRBV11-2 and TRBJ1-3; D is uncertain. Specimen: PBMCs. This sequence originates from a man aged 55-75 years in good health and CMV-seronegative. The CDR3 DNA reads as TGTGCCAGCAGCTCCGGGTCGTTAAGCTCTGGAAACACCATATATTTT. Residues: CASSSGSLSSGNTIYF.